This T cell receptor beta chain was found in a study of patients and donors after allogeneic stem cell transplantation. In its sample, this clonotype was seen a few times. MiXCR, applied by TCRdb to the RT-PCR reads, yields one record per CDR3 protein. This table has 390,000 or so distinct CDR3 sequences, under 20% appearing once. The V gene's germline CDR1 is ENHRY and CDR2 SYGVKD. With V trimmed by 4 bases and J by 1 base, 6 bases remained unmatched. The CDR3 has 15 amino acids. V usage is TRBV10-3 and J usage is TRBJ1-1; TRBD1 matches at 7 bases. This receptor was taken from a human donor who was either an allogeneic HSCT recipient or a stem cell or donor lymphocyte infusion donor (not recorded which). It is not recorded whose cells these are; they may come from a transplant donor. The specimen sequenced was blood, either unsorted or a sorted T cell fraction (not recorded which). The CDR3: CAISGPGQTNTEAFF. Here the CDR3 DNA reads TGTGCCATCAGTGGGCCGGGACAGACGAACACTGAAGCTTTCTTT.